The rows below give T cell receptor beta chains drawn from one sample of a study of graft-versus-host responses after intestinal transplantation. Clones were read by immunoSEQ multiplex PCR, and TCRdb kept only the in-frame ones, dropping some. The table lists about 40,000 clones, about 90% of them singletons, with 2% to 2.5% in the top ten. Sequenced here: PBMCs, sampled roughly 300 days after intestinal transplant. The source of these receptors is a human patient who received an intestinal transplant, so some T cells may come from the graft donor. Both conserved end residues are part of each CDR3. D genes are given only for firm matches. Clone size is stated in some rows and not others, as once, few, many or a class when expanded.

J gene: TRBJ2-5; V gene: TRBV10-1; D gene: .; clone size: .; CDR3 protein: CASSEGGTQYF; CDR3 DNA: TGCGCCAGCAGTGAAGGGGGGACCCAGTACTTC
J gene: TRBJ2-7; V gene: TRBV11-3; D gene: TRBD1; clone size: .; CDR3 protein: CASSSRQGATRAFYEQYF; CDR3 DNA: TGTGCCAGCAGCTCACGGCAGGGGGCGACCCGGGCCTTCTACGAGCAGTACTTC
J gene: TRBJ2-5; V gene: TRBV28; D gene: .; clone size: .; CDR3 protein: CASSLQVRETQYF; CDR3 DNA: TGTGCCAGCAGTTTACAGGTCCGGGAGACCCAGTACTTC
J gene: TRBJ2-1; V gene: TRBV10-1; D gene: TRBD2; clone size: .; CDR3 protein: CASSKRVAGYDEQFF; CDR3 DNA: TGCGCCAGCAGTAAGCGGGTAGCGGGTTACGATGAGCAGTTCTTC
J gene: TRBJ2-7; V gene: TRBV13; D gene: TRBD1; clone size: .; CDR3 protein: CASSLEGEPGQGASLSYEQYF; CDR3 DNA: TGTGCCAGCAGCTTAGAGGGGGAGCCGGGACAGGGGGCTTCCCTCTCCTACGAGCAGTACTTC
J gene: TRBJ2-5; V gene: TRBV5-4; D gene: TRBD2; clone size: .; CDR3 protein: CASSSERGSGRETQYF; CDR3 DNA: TGTGCCAGCAGCTCGGAGCGGGGGAGCGGCCGTGAGACCCAGTACTTC
J gene: TRBJ2-7; V gene: TRBV19; D gene: .; clone size: .; CDR3 protein: CASSPLDF; CDR3 DNA: TGTGCCAGTAGTCCCCTAGACTTC
J gene: TRBJ1-5; V gene: TRBV4-1; D gene: TRBD1; clone size: .; CDR3 protein: CASSQSGTGSNQTQHF; CDR3 DNA: TGCGCCAGCAGCCAAAGCGGGACAGGGAGCAATCAGACCCAGCATTTT
J gene: TRBJ1-6; V gene: TRBV2; D gene: .; clone size: .; CDR3 protein: CARGRDNNSPLHF; CDR3 DNA: TGTGCCAGGGGTAGGGATAATAATTCACCCCTCCACTTT
J gene: TRBJ1-1; V gene: TRBV27; D gene: .; clone size: .; CDR3 protein: CASSLSPGTSSDGAFF; CDR3 DNA: TGTGCCAGCAGTTTATCCCCCGGGACTAGTTCCGACGGGGCTTTCTTT
J gene: TRBJ2-2; V gene: TRBV5-1; D gene: .; clone size: .; CDR3 protein: CASSLAPGMTNTGELFF; CDR3 DNA: TGCGCCAGCAGCTTGGCCCCGGGGATGACAAACACCGGGGAGCTGTTTTTT
J gene: TRBJ2-3; V gene: TRBV5-6; D gene: .; clone size: .; CDR3 protein: CASSPRSGAGTDTQYF; CDR3 DNA: TGTGCCAGCAGCCCTCGTTCGGGGGCAGGCACAGATACGCAGTATTTT
J gene: TRBJ2-2; V gene: TRBV4-1; D gene: .; clone size: few; CDR3 protein: CASSHPGTGELFF; CDR3 DNA: TGCGCCAGCAGCCACCCAGGGACCGGGGAGCTGTTTTTT
J gene: TRBJ2-3; V gene: TRBV5-1; D gene: TRBD1; clone size: .; CDR3 protein: CASSWDRAPDTQYF; CDR3 DNA: TGCGCCAGCAGCTGGGACAGGGCTCCAGATACGCAGTATTTT
J gene: TRBJ2-3; V gene: TRBV10-2; D gene: .; clone size: .; CDR3 protein: CASKGLSSGYDTQYF; CDR3 DNA: TGCGCCAGCAAAGGGCTCTCAAGTGGATACGATACGCAGTATTTT
J gene: TRBJ1-1; V gene: TRBV6-6; D gene: .; clone size: .; CDR3 protein: CASSYGGNTEAFF; CDR3 DNA: TGTGCCAGCAGTTACGGGGGGAACACTGAAGCTTTCTTT
J gene: TRBJ2-1; V gene: TRBV6-4; D gene: TRBD2; clone size: .; CDR3 protein: CASSDRPTGGYNEQFF; CDR3 DNA: TGTGCCAGCAGTGACCGCCCGACGGGGGGGTACAATGAGCAGTTCTTC
J gene: TRBJ2-3; V gene: TRBV6-1; D gene: .; clone size: .; CDR3 protein: CASSEPGETDTQYF; CDR3 DNA: TGTGCCAGCAGTGAACCGGGAGAAACAGATACGCAGTATTTT
J gene: TRBJ2-5; V gene: TRBV5-6; D gene: .; clone size: once; CDR3 protein: CASSFSGRKETQYF; CDR3 DNA: TGTGCCAGCAGCTTTTCAGGGAGGAAGGAGACCCAGTACTTC
J gene: TRBJ2-7; V gene: TRBV5-6; D gene: TRBD1; clone size: .; CDR3 protein: CASSLGDEDRGRYEQYF; CDR3 DNA: TGTGCCAGCAGCTTGGGCGATGAGGACAGGGGCAGGTACGAGCAGTACTTC
J gene: TRBJ2-3; V gene: TRBV11-2; D gene: TRBD1; clone size: .; CDR3 protein: CASSRDRALDTQYF; CDR3 DNA: TGTGCCAGCAGCCGCGACAGGGCCCTAGATACGCAGTATTTT
J gene: TRBJ2-2; V gene: TRBV6-1; D gene: TRBD1; clone size: .; CDR3 protein: CASSFGQGKTGELFF; CDR3 DNA: TGTGCCAGCAGTTTCGGACAGGGAAAGACCGGGGAGCTGTTTTTT
J gene: TRBJ2-5; V gene: TRBV6-6; D gene: .; clone size: .; CDR3 protein: CASSYSRGSQETQYF; CDR3 DNA: TGTGCCAGCAGTTACTCGAGGGGGTCCCAAGAGACCCAGTACTTC
J gene: TRBJ1-3; V gene: TRBV5-4; D gene: .; clone size: few; CDR3 protein: CASSLLGVGNTIYF; CDR3 DNA: TGTGCCAGCAGCTTGCTAGGGGTTGGAAACACCATATATTTT